In its sample, the clone carrying this TCR beta chain was seen a few times. No antigen is known for it. The sample, 9 to 10 milliliters of peripheral blood, was drawn from each donor. Each sample used at least 6.5 million PBMCs. It was with a sample-barcoded 5' primer and a J-beta primer mix that a second PCR of about 7 to 12 cycles was run. Every sample gave at least 2.5 million paired-end reads containing CDR3. TCRdb fed the 5' RACE reads into MiXCR, producing one record per CDR3 protein. The data show 1.4 million or so distinct CDR3 sequences, roughly 43% seen once. These data belong to a study of blood T cells in healthy people across ages. Study-level findings and limits: A roughly linear fall in TCR beta diversity per million T cells was seen with increasing age.

Sequenced sample: blood. The TCR comes from a young woman in good health.

For the CDR3, the DNA is TGTGCCATCAGGGACAGAGACAGCTCCTACAATGAGCAGTACTTC. It codes for CAIRDRDSSYNEQYF. The chain is built from TRBV10-3 and TRBJ2-1; a weak D match, TRBD1 (6 bases). The closer fit of TRBJ2-7 to the DNA end suggests the J call may be wrong. Germline lookup yields CDR1 ENHRY and CDR2 SYGVKD. The CDR3 totals 15 residues.